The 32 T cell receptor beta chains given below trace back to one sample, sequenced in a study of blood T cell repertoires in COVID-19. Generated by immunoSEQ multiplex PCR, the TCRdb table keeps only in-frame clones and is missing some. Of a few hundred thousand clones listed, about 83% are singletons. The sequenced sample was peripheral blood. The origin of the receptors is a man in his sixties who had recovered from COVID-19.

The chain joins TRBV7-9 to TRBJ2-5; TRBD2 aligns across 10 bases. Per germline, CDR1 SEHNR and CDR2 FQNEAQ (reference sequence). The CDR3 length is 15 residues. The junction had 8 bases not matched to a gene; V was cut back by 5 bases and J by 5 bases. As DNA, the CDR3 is TGTGCCAGCAGCGAGAAAGCGGGGGGGTCGGAGACCCAGTACTTC. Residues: CASSEKAGGSETQYF.

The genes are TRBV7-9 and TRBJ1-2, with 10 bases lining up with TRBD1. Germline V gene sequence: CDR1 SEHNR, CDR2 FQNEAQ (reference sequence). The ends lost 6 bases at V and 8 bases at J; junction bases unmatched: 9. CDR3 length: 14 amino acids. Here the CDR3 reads CASRPGQGDLGYTF. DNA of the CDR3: TGTGCCAGCAGACCCGGACAGGGGGACTTGGGCTACACCTTC.

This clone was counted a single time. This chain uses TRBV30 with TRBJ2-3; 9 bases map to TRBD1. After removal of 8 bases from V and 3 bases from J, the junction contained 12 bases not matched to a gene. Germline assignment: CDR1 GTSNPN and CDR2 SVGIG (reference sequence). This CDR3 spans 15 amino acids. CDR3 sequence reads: CAGGTGISSTDTQYF. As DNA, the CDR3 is TGTGCCGGGGGGACAGGGATTAGTAGTACAGATACGCAGTATTTT.

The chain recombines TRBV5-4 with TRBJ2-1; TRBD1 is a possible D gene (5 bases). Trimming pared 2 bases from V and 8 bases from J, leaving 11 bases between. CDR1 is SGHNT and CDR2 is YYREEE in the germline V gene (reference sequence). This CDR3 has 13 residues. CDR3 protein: CASSLESGYEQFF. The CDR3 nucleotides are TGTGCCAGCAGCTTAGAGTCAGGGTATGAGCAGTTCTTC. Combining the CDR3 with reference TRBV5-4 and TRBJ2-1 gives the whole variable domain ETGVTQSPTHLIKTRGQQVTLRCSSQSGHNTVSWYQQALGQGPQFIFQYYREEENGRGNFPPRFSGLQFPNYSSELNVNALELDDSALYLCASSLESGYEQFFGPGTRLTVL.

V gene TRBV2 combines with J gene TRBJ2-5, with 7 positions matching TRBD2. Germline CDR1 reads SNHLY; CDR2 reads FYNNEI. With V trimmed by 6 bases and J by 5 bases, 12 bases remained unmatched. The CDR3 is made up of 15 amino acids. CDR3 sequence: CASSLVVAGWETQYF. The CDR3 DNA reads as TGTGCCAGCAGCCTCGTGGTAGCGGGTTGGGAGACCCAGTACTTC.

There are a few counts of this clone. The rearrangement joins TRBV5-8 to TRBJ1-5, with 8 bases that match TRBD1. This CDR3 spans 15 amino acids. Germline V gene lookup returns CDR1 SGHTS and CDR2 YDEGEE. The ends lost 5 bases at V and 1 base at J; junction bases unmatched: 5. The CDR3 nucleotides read TGTGCCAGCAGTCGGACAGGGAAGAGCAATCAGCCCCAGCATTTT. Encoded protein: CASSRTGKSNQPQHF.

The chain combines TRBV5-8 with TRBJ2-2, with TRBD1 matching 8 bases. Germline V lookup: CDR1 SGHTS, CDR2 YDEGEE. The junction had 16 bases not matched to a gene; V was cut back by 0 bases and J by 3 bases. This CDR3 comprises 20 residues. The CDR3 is CASSLAGGEQGVEDTGELFF. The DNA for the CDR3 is TGTGCCAGCAGCTTGGCCGGGGGAGAACAGGGGGTCGAGGACACCGGGGAGCTGTTTTTT.

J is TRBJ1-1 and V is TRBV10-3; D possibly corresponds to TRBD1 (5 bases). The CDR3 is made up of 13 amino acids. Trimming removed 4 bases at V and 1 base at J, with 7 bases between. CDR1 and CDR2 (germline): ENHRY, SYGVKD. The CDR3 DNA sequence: TGTGCCATCAGTGCCCAGGGGAACACTGAAGCTTTCTTT. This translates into CAISAQGNTEAFF.

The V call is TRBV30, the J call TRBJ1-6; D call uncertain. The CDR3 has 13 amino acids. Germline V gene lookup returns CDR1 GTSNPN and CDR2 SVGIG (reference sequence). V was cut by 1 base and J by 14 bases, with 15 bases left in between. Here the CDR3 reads CAWSDPLEKTLHF. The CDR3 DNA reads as TGTGCCTGGAGTGACCCCCTGGAGAAAACCCTCCACTTT.

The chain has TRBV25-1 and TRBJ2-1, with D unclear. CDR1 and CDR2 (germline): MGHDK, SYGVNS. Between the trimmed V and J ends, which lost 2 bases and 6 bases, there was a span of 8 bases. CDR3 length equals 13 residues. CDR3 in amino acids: CASSEGLSNEQFF. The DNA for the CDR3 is TGTGCCAGCAGTGAAGGGCTCTCCAATGAGCAGTTCTTC.

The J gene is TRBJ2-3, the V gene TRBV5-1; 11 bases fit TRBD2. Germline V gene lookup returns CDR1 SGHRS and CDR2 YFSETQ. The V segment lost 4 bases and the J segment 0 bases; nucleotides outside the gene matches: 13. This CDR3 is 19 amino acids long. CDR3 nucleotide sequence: TGCGCCAGCAGCGTCTACGGGACTAGCGGTCCGACTAGCACAGATACGCAGTATTTT. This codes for CASSVYGTSGPTSTDTQYF.

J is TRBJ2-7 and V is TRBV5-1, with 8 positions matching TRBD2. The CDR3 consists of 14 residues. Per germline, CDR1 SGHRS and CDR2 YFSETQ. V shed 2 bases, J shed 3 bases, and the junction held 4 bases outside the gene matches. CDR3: CASSLRTSSYEQYF. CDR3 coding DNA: TGCGCCAGCAGCTTAAGGACTAGCAGCTACGAGCAGTACTTC.

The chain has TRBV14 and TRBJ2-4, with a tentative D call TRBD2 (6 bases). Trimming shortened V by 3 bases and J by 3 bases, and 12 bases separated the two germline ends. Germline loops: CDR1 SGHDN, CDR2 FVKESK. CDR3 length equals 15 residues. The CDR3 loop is CASSHSGVDKNIQYF. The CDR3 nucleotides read TGTGCCAGCAGCCACTCGGGAGTGGACAAAAACATTCAGTACTTC.

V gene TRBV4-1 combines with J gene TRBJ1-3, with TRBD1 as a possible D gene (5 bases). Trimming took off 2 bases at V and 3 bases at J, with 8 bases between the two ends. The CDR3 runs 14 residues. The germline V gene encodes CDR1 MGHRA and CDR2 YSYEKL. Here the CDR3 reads CASSQQGGGNTIYF. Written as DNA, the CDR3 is TGCGCCAGCAGCCAACAGGGAGGTGGAAACACCATATATTTT.

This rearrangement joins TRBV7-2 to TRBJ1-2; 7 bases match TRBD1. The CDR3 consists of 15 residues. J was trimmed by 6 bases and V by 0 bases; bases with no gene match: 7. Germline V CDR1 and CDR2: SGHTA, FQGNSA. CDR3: CASSLAQRGQDGYTF. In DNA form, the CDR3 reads TGTGCCAGCAGCTTAGCACAGAGGGGGCAGGATGGCTACACCTTC.

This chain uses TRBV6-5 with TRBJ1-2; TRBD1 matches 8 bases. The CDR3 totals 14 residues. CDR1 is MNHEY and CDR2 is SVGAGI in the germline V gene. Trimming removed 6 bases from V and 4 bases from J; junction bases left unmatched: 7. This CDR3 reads CASSRSDRGYGYTF. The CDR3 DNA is TGTGCCAGCAGCCGGAGCGACAGGGGCTATGGCTACACCTTC.

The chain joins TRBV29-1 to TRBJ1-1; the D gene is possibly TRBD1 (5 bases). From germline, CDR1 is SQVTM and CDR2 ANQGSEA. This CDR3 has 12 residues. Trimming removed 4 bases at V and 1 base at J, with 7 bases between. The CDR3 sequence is CSVGGQNTEAFF. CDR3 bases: TGCAGCGTTGGTGGACAGAACACTGAAGCTTTCTTT.

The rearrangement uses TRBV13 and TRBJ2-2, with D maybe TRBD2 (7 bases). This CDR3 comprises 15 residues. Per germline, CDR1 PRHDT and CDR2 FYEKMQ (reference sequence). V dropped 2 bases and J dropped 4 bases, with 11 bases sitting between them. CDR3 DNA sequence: TGTGCCAGCAGCTTACTTGGGGGGGCCACCGGGGAGCTGTTTTTT. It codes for CASSLLGGATGELFF.

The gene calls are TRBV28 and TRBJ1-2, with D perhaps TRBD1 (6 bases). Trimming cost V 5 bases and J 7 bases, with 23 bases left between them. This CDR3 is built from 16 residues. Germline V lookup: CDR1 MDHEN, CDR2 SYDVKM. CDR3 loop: CASSETFTGTLGGYTF. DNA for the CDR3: TGTGCCAGCAGTGAGACATTTACAGGGACCTTGGGTGGCTACACCTTC.

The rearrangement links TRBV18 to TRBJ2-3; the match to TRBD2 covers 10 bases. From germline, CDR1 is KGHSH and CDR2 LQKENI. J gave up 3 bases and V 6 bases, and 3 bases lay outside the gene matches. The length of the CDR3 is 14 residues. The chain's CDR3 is CASSMTSGTDTQYF. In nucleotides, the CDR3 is TGTGCCAGCTCCATGACTAGCGGGACAGATACGCAGTATTTT.

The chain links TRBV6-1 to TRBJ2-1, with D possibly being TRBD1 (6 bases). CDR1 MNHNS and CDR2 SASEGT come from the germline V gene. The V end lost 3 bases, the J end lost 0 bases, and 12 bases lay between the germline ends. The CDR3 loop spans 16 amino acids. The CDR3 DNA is TGTGCCAGCAGTGAGATACAGGGCAGCTCCTACAATGAGCAGTTCTTC. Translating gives CASSEIQGSSYNEQFF.

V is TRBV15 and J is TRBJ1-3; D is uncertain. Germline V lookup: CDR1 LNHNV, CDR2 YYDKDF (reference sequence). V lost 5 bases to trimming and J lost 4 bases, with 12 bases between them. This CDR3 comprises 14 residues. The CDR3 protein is CATSRPGLGNTIYF. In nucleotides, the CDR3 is TGTGCCACCAGCCGACCGGGTCTCGGAAACACCATATATTTT.

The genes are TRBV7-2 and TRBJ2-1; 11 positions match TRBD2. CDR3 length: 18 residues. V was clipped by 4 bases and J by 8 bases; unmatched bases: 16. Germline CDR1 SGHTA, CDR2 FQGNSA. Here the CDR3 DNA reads TGTGCCAGCAGCTACGGACTAGCGGGTCAATCCGGGGGCCATGAGCAGTTCTTC. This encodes CASSYGLAGQSGGHEQFF. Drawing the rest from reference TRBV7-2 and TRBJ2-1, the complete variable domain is GAGVSQSPSNKVTEKGKDVELRCDPISGHTALYWYRQSLGQGLEFLIYFQGNSAPDKSGLPSDRFSAERTGGSVSTLTIQRTQQEDSAVYLCASSYGLAGQSGGHEQFFGPGTRLTVL.

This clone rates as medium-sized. In DNA, the CDR3 is TGTGCCAGCAGTTTAGGACAGTTTGGCAATCAGCCCCAGCATTTT. Amino acid sequence: CASSLGQFGNQPQHF. The rearrangement uses TRBV27 and TRBJ1-5; possibly TRBD1 for D (6 bases). The germline V gene encodes CDR1 MNHEY and CDR2 SMNVEV (reference sequence). V lost 2 bases and J 2 bases, leaving 10 bases between the germline ends. The CDR3 sequence is 15 residues long.

The DNA of the CDR3 is TGTGCCAGCAGGGCCGGGACAGCCGAAGAGACCCAGTACTTC. It yields the protein CASRAGTAEETQYF. The V gene is TRBV6-5, the J gene TRBJ2-5; 7 bases fit TRBD1. The CDR3 totals 14 residues. Unmatched junction bases numbered 7, after V lost 6 bases and J lost 3 bases. Germline-derived CDR1 and CDR2 are MNHEY and SVGAGI.

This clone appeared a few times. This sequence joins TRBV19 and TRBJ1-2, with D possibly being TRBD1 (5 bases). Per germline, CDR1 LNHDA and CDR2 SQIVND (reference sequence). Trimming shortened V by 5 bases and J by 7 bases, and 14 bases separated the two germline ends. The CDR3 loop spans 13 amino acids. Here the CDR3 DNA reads TGTGCCAGTAGTCCGGGGGACGGTACTGGCTACACCTTC. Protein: CASSPGDGTGYTF. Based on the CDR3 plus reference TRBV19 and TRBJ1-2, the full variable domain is DGGITQSPKYLFRKEGQNVTLSCEQNLNHDAMYWYRQDPGQGLRLIYYSQIVNDFQKGDIAEGYSVSREKKESFPLTVTSAQKNPTAFYLCASSPGDGTGYTFGSGTRLTVV.

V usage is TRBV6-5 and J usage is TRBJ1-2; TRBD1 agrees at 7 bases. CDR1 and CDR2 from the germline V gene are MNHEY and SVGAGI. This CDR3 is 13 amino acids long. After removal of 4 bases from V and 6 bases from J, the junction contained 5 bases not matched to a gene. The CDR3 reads CASSLSRGDGYTF. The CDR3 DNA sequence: TGTGCCAGCAGTTTGTCCAGGGGGGATGGCTACACCTTC.

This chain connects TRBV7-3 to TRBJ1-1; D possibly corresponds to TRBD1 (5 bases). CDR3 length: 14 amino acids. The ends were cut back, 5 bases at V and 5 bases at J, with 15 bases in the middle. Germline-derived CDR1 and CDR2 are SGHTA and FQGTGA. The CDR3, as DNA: TGTGCCAGCAGCACGGGACTCCAAGGGACTGAAGCTTTCTTT. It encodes CASSTGLQGTEAFF.

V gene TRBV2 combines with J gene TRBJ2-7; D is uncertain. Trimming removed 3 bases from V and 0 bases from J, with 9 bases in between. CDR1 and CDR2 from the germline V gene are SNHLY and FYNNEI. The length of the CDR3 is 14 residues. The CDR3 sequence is CASSEFNFSYEQYF. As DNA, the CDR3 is TGTGCCAGCAGTGAGTTTAATTTCTCCTACGAGCAGTACTTC.

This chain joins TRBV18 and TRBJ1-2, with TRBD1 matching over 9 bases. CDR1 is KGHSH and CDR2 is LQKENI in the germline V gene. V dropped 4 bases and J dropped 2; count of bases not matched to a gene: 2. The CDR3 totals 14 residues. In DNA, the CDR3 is TGTGCCAGCTCACATGGACAGGGGAACTATGGCTACACCTTC. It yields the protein CASSHGQGNYGYTF.

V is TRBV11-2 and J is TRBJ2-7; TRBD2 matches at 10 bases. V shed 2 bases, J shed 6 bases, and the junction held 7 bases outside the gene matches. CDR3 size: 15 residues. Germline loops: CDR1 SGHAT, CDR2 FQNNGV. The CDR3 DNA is TGTGCCAGCAGCTTAATCCTAGCGGGAGCCCGCGAGCAGTACTTC. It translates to CASSLILAGAREQYF. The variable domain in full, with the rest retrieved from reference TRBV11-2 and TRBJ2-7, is EAGVAQSPRYKIIEKRQSVAFWCNPISGHATLYWYQQILGQGPKLLIQFQNNGVVDDSQLPKDRFSAERLKGVDSTLKIQPAKLEDSAVYLCASSLILAGAREQYFGPGTRLTVT.

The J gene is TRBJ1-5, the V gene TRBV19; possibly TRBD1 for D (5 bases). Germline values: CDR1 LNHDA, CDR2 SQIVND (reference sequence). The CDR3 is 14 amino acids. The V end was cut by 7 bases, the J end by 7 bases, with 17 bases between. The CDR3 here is CASILLTVGQPQHF. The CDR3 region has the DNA TGTGCCAGTATTCTTCTGACAGTAGGCCAGCCCCAGCATTTT.